This T cell receptor beta chain was captured by sequencing in a study of blood T cell repertoires in COVID-19. Study information: Italy, Spain and the United States were the sources of the convalescent and acute COVID-19 samples. PBMCs, B-cell-depleted T cells, or T cells provided the cDNA or gDNA that made up the material.

Authors' processing steps: Nucleated cell number was recorded as an estimate derived from reference gene primer amplification. Produced via immunoSEQ multiplex PCR; TCRdb's table is partial and in-frame only. V, J and clone size reflect that table, while D and trimming were determined from the DNA. The sample consists of 260,000 or so clones, roughly 80% of them appearing once. J lost 4 bases, V lost 4 bases, and 5 bases had no gene match. This CDR3 spans 15 amino acids. Looked up from germline, CDR1 is WNHNN and CDR2 is SYGVQD (reference sequence). This sequence originates from a woman aged 70-85 years with acute or convalescent COVID-19. The genes are TRBV10-1 and TRBJ2-1; 9 bases align to TRBD2. What was sequenced was peripheral blood. The chain's CDR3 is CASSGGTSRYNEQFF. In DNA, the CDR3 is TGCGCCAGCAGTGGGGGGACTAGCAGATACAATGAGCAGTTCTTC.